This T cell receptor (beta chain) was documented in a study of cytomegalovirus exposure and HLA in healthy donors. Findings and limits, study-wide: According to reports, the classifier identified cytomegalovirus status with high specificity and sensitivity. Rare TCR sequences dominated, though some public TCRs recurred in many donors.

As regards this clone: Its target is not known.

Clones were sequenced by immunoSEQ multiplex PCR, and TCRdb holds only the in-frame ones, with some missing. The sample lists roughly 250,000 clones; about 86% were seen once. This CDR3 is built from 13 residues. Trimming left V 4 bases short and J 5 bases short, with 11 bases between. CDR1 and CDR2 (germline): MNHEY, SMNVEV (reference sequence). The rearrangement links TRBV27 to TRBJ1-2; D not certain. Source material: PBMCs. The origin of this receptor is a young woman in good health and CMV-seropositive. CDR3 protein: CASSSGIGYGYTF. The CDR3 DNA is TGTGCCAGCAGTTCAGGAATTGGATATGGCTACACCTTC.